The rows below give T cell receptor beta chains drawn from one sample of a study of blood T cells in healthy people across ages. TCRdb used MiXCR to reprocess the 5' RACE reads, holding one entry per CDR3 protein. The repertoire includes about 1,500,000 distinct CDR3 sequences, approximately 30% of them detected once, and around 7.7% sits in the top ten. Sequencing was performed on blood. The receptors originated from a woman in her 30s in good health. Both conserved end residues are trimmed from each CDR3. Each record gives: J gene, CDR3 length, V gene, CDR3 protein.

TRBJ2-6 17 TRBV4-3 ASSHLPGQENSGANVLT
TRBJ2-1 12 TRBV5-1 ASSLRAQRHEQF
TRBJ1-5 14 TRBV5-5 ASSLATGDSNQPQH
TRBJ2-7 11 TRBV14 ASSRSTRYEQY
TRBJ2-1 10 TRBV12-3/TRBV12-4 ASTATGDEQF
TRBJ2-3 14 TRBV5-4 ASSLGVGGAVDTQY
TRBJ2-7 11 TRBV5-1 TSSLDGTYEQY
TRBJ2-7 11 TRBV20-1 SAPGTDSYEQY
TRBJ2-1 14 TRBV21-1 ASSKVGGGSYNEQF
TRBJ2-3 11 TRBV7-2 ASSQTASDTQY
TRBJ2-6 14 TRBV29-1 SVEDPPVSGANVRT
TRBJ2-3 12 TRBV11-1 ASSHRGSTDTQY
TRBJ2-6 13 TRBV7-3 ASSLSPTGANVLT
TRBJ2-1 15 TRBV4-3 ASSQDYGSGSPVEQF
TRBJ2-1 13 TRBV20-1 SAGGLAGGYNEQF
TRBJ2-1 12 TRBV24-1 ATSVTSRYNEQF
TRBJ1-1 9 TRBV20-1 SARVGAEAF
TRBJ2-7 14 TRBV20-1 SARVASGSNFDEQY
TRBJ1-5 11 TRBV6-4 ASSSGAGQPQH
TRBJ2-7 13 TRBV3-1 ASSQAGQRSYEQY
TRBJ2-7 12 TRBV18 ASSPDVGAGEQY
TRBJ1-5 12 TRBV15 ATSSHGGNQPQH
TRBJ2-6 15 TRBV5-1 ASREGALGPGANVLT
TRBJ2-7 11 TRBV20-1 SANLNRDYEQY
TRBJ2-3 15 TRBV6-6 ASSYSSRGASTDTQY
TRBJ1-1 12 TRBV7-9 ASSLSGSSTEAF
TRBJ2-1 15 TRBV7-2 ASGPSPGPRITHEQF
TRBJ2-5 12 TRBV7-9 ASSGGRGLETQY
TRBJ2-7 12 TRBV20-1 SAHRGGYSYEQN
TRBJ2-3 14 TRBV9 ASSVQGGREEDTQY
TRBJ2-7 14 TRBV7-2 ASSTTDRAHSYEQY
TRBJ2-7 12 TRBV20-1 SAWMGGSSYEQY
TRBJ2-1 13 TRBV6-5 ASSRNRAGLNEQF
TRBJ1-6 14 TRBV5-1 ASSLGQVGLNSPLH